The clone carrying this T cell receptor beta chain was seen repeatedly, ten times or more. PBMCs stored at -80 C, 2 million in total, were the source of the unsorted libraries. The CDR3 is 16 amino acids. The germline gives CDR1 KGHSH, CDR2 LQKENI. V gave up 2 bases and J gave up 4 bases, with 17 bases separating them. The record originates from a study of neurological immune-mediated disorders. TCRdb reprocessed the 5' RACE reads via MiXCR and lists one record per CDR3 protein. The table has tens of thousands of distinct CDR3 sequences, approximately 5% seen once. The sample comprised PBMCs. The clonotype originates from a woman in her twenties or thirties with multiple sclerosis. The chain couples TRBV18 to TRBJ2-5, with D tentatively TRBD1 (6 bases). CDR3 amino acids: CASSPVWVTGRETQYF. CDR3 DNA: TGTGCCAGCTCACCAGTCTGGGTAACAGGGAGAGAGACCCAGTACTTC.